The clone carrying this T cell receptor (beta chain) showed up just a few times. As yet, its antigen is unknown. This entry is derived from a study of T-cell memory formation after mild COVID-19. J lost 16 bases, V lost 4 bases, and 9 bases had no gene match. Germline CDR1 reads SGHTA; CDR2 reads FQGNSA. This CDR3 comprises 14 residues. TCRdb processed the 5' RACE reads anew with MiXCR; each CDR3 protein has one entry. Of roughly 350,000 distinct CDR3 sequences listed, roughly an eighth were seen once; the top ten hold about a fifth. General study findings and limits: A subset of responding clones appeared in pre-infection memory, suggesting cross-reactive memory joined.

The receptor comes from a man aged 18-30 years who had mild COVID-19 (a few samples of this study predate the infection). Cell type and time point are not known. The chain recombines TRBV7-2 with TRBJ2-2, with 13 bases fitting TRBD2. Sequencing was done on a sample of PBMCs or a T cell subset sorted from them (not recorded which). The CDR3 is CASSSTGLAGETFF. CDR3 DNA sequence: TGTGCCAGCAGCTCAACCGGACTAGCGGGGGAAACGTTTTTT. The variable domain in full, completed from reference TRBV7-2 and TRBJ2-2, reads GAGVSQSPSNKVTEKGKDVELRCDPISGHTALYWYRQSLGQGLEFLIYFQGNSAPDKSGLPSDRFSAERTGGSVSTLTIQRTQQEDSAVYLCASSSTGLAGETFFGEGSRLTVL.